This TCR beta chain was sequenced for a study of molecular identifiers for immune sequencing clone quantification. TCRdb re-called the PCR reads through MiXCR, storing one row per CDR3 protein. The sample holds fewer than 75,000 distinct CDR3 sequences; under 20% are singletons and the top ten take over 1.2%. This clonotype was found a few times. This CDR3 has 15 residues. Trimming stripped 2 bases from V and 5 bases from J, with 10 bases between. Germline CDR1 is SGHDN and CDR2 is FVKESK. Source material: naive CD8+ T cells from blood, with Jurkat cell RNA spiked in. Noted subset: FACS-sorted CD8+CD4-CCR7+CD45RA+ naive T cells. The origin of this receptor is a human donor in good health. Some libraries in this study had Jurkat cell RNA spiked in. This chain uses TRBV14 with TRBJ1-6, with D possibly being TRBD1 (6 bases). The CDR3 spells CASSQKGHDNSPLHF. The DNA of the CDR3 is TGTGCCAGCAGCCAAAAGGGACACGATAATTCACCCCTCCACTTT. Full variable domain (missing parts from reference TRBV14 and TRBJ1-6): EAGVTQFPSHSVIEKGQTVTLRCDPISGHDNLYWYRRVMGKEIKFLLHFVKESKQDESGMPNNRFLAERTGGTYSTLKVQPAELEDSGVYFCASSQKGHDNSPLHFGNGTRLTVT.